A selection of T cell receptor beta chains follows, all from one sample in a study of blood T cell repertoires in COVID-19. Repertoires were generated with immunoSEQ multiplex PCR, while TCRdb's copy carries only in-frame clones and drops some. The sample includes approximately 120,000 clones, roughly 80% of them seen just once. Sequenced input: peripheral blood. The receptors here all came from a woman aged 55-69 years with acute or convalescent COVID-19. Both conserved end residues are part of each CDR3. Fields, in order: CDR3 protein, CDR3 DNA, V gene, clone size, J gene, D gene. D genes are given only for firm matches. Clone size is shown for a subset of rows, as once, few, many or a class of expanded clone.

CASRRRTGNSGNTIYF,TGTGCCAGCCGCCGAAGGACAGGAAACTCTGGAAACACCATATATTTT,TRBV5-8,few,TRBJ1-3,TRBD1
CARSDGTSEQETQYF,TGTGCCAGAAGCGACGGGACTAGCGAACAAGAGACCCAGTACTTC,TRBV5-3,-,TRBJ2-5,TRBD2
CASSSSSRGYGETQYF,TGTGCCAGCAGCTCCAGTAGTAGAGGGTATGGAGAGACCCAGTACTTC,TRBV7-3,-,TRBJ2-5,-
CASSLTGQEGYEQYF,TGCGCCAGCAGCTTGACGGGACAGGAAGGGTACGAGCAGTACTTC,TRBV5-1,once,TRBJ2-7,TRBD1
CASSSGLAGGDTGELFF,TGTGCCAGCAGCTCAGGACTAGCGGGAGGCGACACCGGGGAGCTGTTTTTT,TRBV7-9,-,TRBJ2-2,TRBD2
CASRQAINQPQHF,TGCGCCAGCAGGCAGGCGATCAATCAGCCCCAGCATTTT,TRBV10-1,-,TRBJ1-5,-
CASIQTSNQPQHF,TGTGCCAGCATACAGACTAGCAATCAGCCCCAGCATTTT,TRBV28,-,TRBJ1-5,-
CASTPRENSGYTF,TGTGCCAGCACCCCTAGGGAGAACAGCGGCTACACCTTC,TRBV6-2/TRBV6-3,-,TRBJ1-2,-
CASSPVGHAAETQYF,TGTGCCAGCAGCCCAGTGGGGCATGCGGCGGAGACCCAGTACTTC,TRBV14,-,TRBJ2-5,-
CASSLGLGLGGAHNEQFF,TGTGCCAGCAGCTTAGGTTTGGGACTGGGGGGGGCCCACAATGAGCAGTTCTTC,TRBV7-8,once,TRBJ2-1,-
CSVGDRNEKLFF,TGCAGCGTTGGGGACAGGAATGAAAAACTGTTTTTT,TRBV29-1,-,TRBJ1-4,TRBD1
CASSLRGTGTEAFF,TGTGCCAGCAGTTTAAGGGGGACGGGCACTGAAGCTTTCTTT,TRBV6-6,-,TRBJ1-1,-
CASSQLHSYNEQFF,TGTGCCAGCAGCCAACTCCACTCCTACAATGAGCAGTTCTTC,TRBV7-9,-,TRBJ2-1,-
CASTPDRSYGYTF,TGTGCCAGTACCCCTGACAGAAGCTATGGCTACACCTTC,TRBV19,-,TRBJ1-2,-
CATSRADSGQQETQYF,TGTGCCACCAGCAGAGCCGACTCGGGACAGCAAGAGACCCAGTACTTC,TRBV15,-,TRBJ2-5,TRBD1
CASSTQQGYNSPLHF,TGTGCCAGCAGCACGCAACAGGGGTATAATTCACCCCTCCACTTT,TRBV9,once,TRBJ1-6,TRBD1
CAWTGNSGNTIYF,TGTGCCTGGACAGGGAACTCTGGAAACACCATATATTTT,TRBV30,-,TRBJ1-3,-
CSVSPGGEAFF,TGCAGCGTTTCCCCAGGGGGTGAAGCTTTCTTT,TRBV29-1,few,TRBJ1-1,TRBD1
CASSGLSGRAYNEQFF,TGTGCCAGTAGTGGCCTTAGCGGGAGGGCCTACAATGAGCAGTTCTTC,TRBV19,-,TRBJ2-1,TRBD2
CAWGPGGRTYEQYF,TGTGCCTGGGGGCCAGGGGGCCGCACCTACGAGCAGTACTTC,TRBV30,few,TRBJ2-7,TRBD1
CASSSLTAASGNTIYF,TGCGCCAGCAGTAGTCTCACGGCGGCCTCTGGAAACACCATATATTTT,TRBV5-1,-,TRBJ1-3,-
CASSLVAGVNTGELFF,TGTGCCAGCAGCTTGGTAGCGGGAGTGAACACCGGGGAGCTGTTTTTT,TRBV5-4,-,TRBJ2-2,TRBD2
CASSPRTGRGYTF,TGTGCCAGCAGTCCCCGGACAGGGCGCGGCTACACCTTC,TRBV27,-,TRBJ1-2,TRBD1
CASSLCGEELAGSSYNEQFF,TGCGCCAGCAGTCTTTGTGGGGAAGAACTAGCGGGTAGCTCCTACAATGAGCAGTTCTTC,TRBV23-1,-,TRBJ2-1,TRBD2